The next 15 T cell receptor beta chains were all read from a single sample in a study of blood T cell repertoires in COVID-19. The method was immunoSEQ multiplex PCR; TCRdb's version includes in-frame clones alone and lacks a portion of them. This sample yields around 130,000 clones, of which about 87% are seen a single time; 2.5% belongs to the top ten. The sequencing sample was made of peripheral blood. Receptors originate from a human donor with COVID-19, enrolled during active disease. The donor label of this sample is uncertain.

V and J are TRBV7-2 and TRBJ2-3; maybe TRBD2 (6 bases). Between the trimmed V and J ends, which lost 7 bases and 10 bases, there was a span of 21 bases. Germline V CDR1 and CDR2: SGHTA, FQGNSA. This CDR3 contains 14 residues. CDR3 sequence (DNA): TGTGCCAGCATCTCTGAGGGAGGCCACCTACCGCAGTATTTT. It codes for CASISEGGHLPQYF.

This clone was detected only once. The chain combines TRBV18 with TRBJ1-1, with no clear D. Trimming pared 2 bases from V and 3 bases from J, leaving 10 bases between. Per the germline V gene, CDR1 is KGHSH and CDR2 is LQKENI. The CDR3 extends over 14 amino acids. The CDR3 reads CASSPVNGDTEAFF. DNA for the CDR3: TGTGCCAGCTCACCAGTCAACGGGGACACTGAAGCTTTCTTT.

The V call is TRBV25-1, the J call TRBJ1-6; possible D gene TRBD1, 5 bases. This CDR3 contains 14 residues. V lost 4 bases and J lost 7, with 11 bases in between. Per germline, CDR1 MGHDK and CDR2 SYGVNS. CDR3 amino acids: CASSGARGNSPLHF. In DNA form, the CDR3 reads TGTGCCAGCAGTGGGGCCCGGGGGAATTCACCCCTCCACTTT.

The chain couples TRBV21-1 to TRBJ2-7; no check of the table's D call, TRBD2, against the DNA was made. TRBV21-1 is a pseudogene segment. The CDR3 is made up of 17 amino acids. Here the CDR3 reads CASSRGVEKVESYEQYF. CDR3 nucleotide sequence: TGTGCCAGCAGCCGGGGGGTAGAGAAGGTCGAATCCTACGAGCAGTACTTC.

In DNA, the CDR3 is TGTGCCAGCTCACCCAATCCGGACAGAGTCCTCACAGATACGCAGTATTTT. It specifies CASSPNPDRVLTDTQYF. The V gene is TRBV18, the J gene TRBJ2-3, with a tentative D call TRBD1 (6 bases). CDR1 and CDR2 from the germline V gene are KGHSH and LQKENI. V was clipped by 3 bases and J by 2 bases, with 18 bases between them. There are 17 residues in the CDR3.

The chain combines TRBV5-4 with TRBJ1-1; D is possibly TRBD1 (5 bases). Looked up from germline, CDR1 is SGHNT and CDR2 is YYREEE (reference sequence). The CDR3 totals 14 residues. Trimming shortened V by 2 bases and J by 5 bases, and 13 bases separated the two germline ends. CDR3 sequence reads: CASSLTGDGTEAFF. DNA for the CDR3: TGTGCCAGCAGCTTAACGGGGGACGGGACTGAAGCTTTCTTT.

The V and J genes are TRBV11-3 and TRBJ2-2; 9 nucleotides line up with TRBD1. CDR3 length: 16 residues. From germline, CDR1 is SGHNT and CDR2 YENEEA. V gave up 5 bases and J gave up 6 bases; unmatched junction bases: 10. CDR3 loop: CASSQPGQGPSGELFF. In DNA, the CDR3 is TGTGCCAGCAGCCAGCCGGGACAGGGCCCCTCCGGGGAGCTGTTTTTT.

The chain has TRBV5-1 and TRBJ2-6, with D uncertain. The V and J ends lost 0 bases and 0 bases respectively, with 4 bases between them. The V gene's germline CDR1 is SGHRS and CDR2 YFSETQ. This CDR3 spans 15 amino acids. DNA of the CDR3: TGCGCCAGCAGCTTGGGACTCTCTGGGGCCAACGTCCTGACTTTC. Translation: CASSLGLSGANVLTF.

The gene calls are TRBV4-1 and TRBJ1-2; tentative D call: TRBD1 (5 bases). This CDR3 region has 15 residues. Trimming took 0 bases from V and 4 from J, leaving 12 bases between them. Germline CDR1 is MGHRA and CDR2 is YSYEKL. DNA for the CDR3: TGCGCCAGCAGCCAAGATCAAGGGGAAAGCTATGGCTACACCTTC. It codes for CASSQDQGESYGYTF.

J is TRBJ1-4 and V is TRBV3-1 (or the pseudogene TRBV3-2); 11 nucleotides match TRBD1. Per the germline V gene, CDR1 is LGHDT and CDR2 is YNNKEL (reference sequence). The J segment lost 7 bases and the V segment lost 7 bases, leaving 2 bases of the junction unmatched. The length of the CDR3 is 13 residues. For the CDR3, the DNA is TGTGCCAGCACTGGACAGGGGGCTGAAAAACTGTTTTTT. Its protein is CASTGQGAEKLFF.

The chain combines TRBV12-3 or TRBV12-4 with TRBJ1-1, with D unclear. V was cut by 5 bases and J by 11 bases, with 18 bases left in between. CDR3 length equals 13 residues. CDR3 sequence: CASSRAGGSSAFF. The DNA of the CDR3 is TGTGCCAGCAGTCGGGCGGGAGGGTCGAGTGCTTTCTTT.

J is TRBJ2-1 and V is TRBV6-4; weak D call: TRBD1 (6 bases). The germline V gene has CDR1 MRHNA and CDR2 SNTAGT. Trimming shortened V by 3 bases and J by 3 bases, and 12 bases separated the two germline ends. This CDR3 has 15 amino acids. This CDR3 reads CASSEWTASYNEQFF. The CDR3 region has the DNA TGTGCCAGCAGTGAGTGGACAGCAAGCTACAATGAGCAGTTCTTC.

J is TRBJ2-2 and V is TRBV18, with TRBD1 matching over 10 bases. The CDR3 length is 15 residues. After removal of 3 bases from V and 4 bases from J, the junction contained 2 bases not matched to a gene. Germline V lookup: CDR1 KGHSH, CDR2 LQKENI. CDR3 in amino acids: CASSPGQGGTGELFF. The CDR3 DNA reads as TGTGCCAGCTCACCCGGACAGGGGGGCACCGGGGAGCTGTTTTTT. The full variable domain, its missing parts supplied by reference TRBV18 and TRBJ2-2, is NAGVMQNPRHLVRRRGQEARLRCSPMKGHSHVYWYRQLPEEGLKFMVYLQKENIIDESGMPKERFSAEFPKEGPSILRIQQVVRGDSAAYFCASSPGQGGTGELFFGEGSRLTVL.

This chain uses TRBV5-1 with TRBJ2-7; 16 nucleotides match TRBD2. The CDR3 runs 18 residues. Germline V gene lookup returns CDR1 SGHRS and CDR2 YFSETQ. The junction had 8 bases not matched to a gene; V was cut back by 3 bases and J by 2 bases. CDR3 loop: CASSWGLAGGPSTYEQYF. The DNA for the CDR3 is TGCGCCAGCAGCTGGGGACTAGCGGGAGGGCCCTCCACCTACGAGCAGTACTTC. The whole variable domain, remainder taken from reference TRBV5-1 and TRBJ2-7, is KAGVTQTPRYLIKTRGQQVTLSCSPISGHRSVSWYQQTPGQGLQFLFEYFSETQRNKGNFPGRFSGRQFSNSRSEMNVSTLELGDSALYLCASSWGLAGGPSTYEQYFGPGTRLTVT.

The chain uses TRBV24-1 and TRBJ1-2; TRBD1 might be the D (6 bases). From germline, CDR1 is KGHDR and CDR2 SFDVKD. There are 13 residues in the CDR3. Trimming pared 3 bases from V and 7 bases from J, leaving 11 bases between. Here the CDR3 reads CATSDVTGFGYTF. CDR3 sequence (DNA): TGTGCCACCAGTGATGTAACAGGGTTTGGCTACACCTTC.